The 25 T cell receptor beta chains below come from one sample, sequenced in a study of shared clonotypes between healthy human individuals. The naive CD8 fraction comprised CD45RO-negative cells positively selected for CCR7 and excluded terminally differentiated effector memory CD45RA+ cells. Assay used: immunoSEQ multiplex PCR; TCRdb lists only in-frame clones, some missing. The data hold about 820,000 clones, with nearly 95% observed a single time. Sequencing input: naive CD8+ T cells sorted from blood. The receptors were gathered from a man in his thirties or forties in good health.

This chain uses TRBV19 with TRBJ2-7; a possible D gene is TRBD1 (6 bases). Per the germline V gene, CDR1 is LNHDA and CDR2 is SQIVND (reference sequence). The CDR3 spans 15 residues. V was trimmed by 0 bases and J by 5 bases, leaving 14 bases between them. CDR3 region: CASSIEARTVHEQYF. CDR3 nucleotides: TGTGCCAGTAGTATAGAAGCAAGGACAGTCCACGAGCAGTACTTC.

The rearrangement uses TRBV11-2 and TRBJ2-5; D unclear. Per the germline V gene, CDR1 is SGHAT and CDR2 is FQNNGV. This CDR3 spans 15 amino acids. Trimming took 0 bases from V and 1 from J, leaving 9 bases between them. The CDR3 loop reads CASSLEFGSQETQYF. As DNA, the CDR3 is TGTGCCAGCAGCTTAGAGTTTGGTTCCCAAGAGACCCAGTACTTC.

The V call is TRBV27, the J call TRBJ2-2; the D gene is possibly TRBD1 (5 bases). This CDR3 comprises 15 residues. V was cut by 4 bases and J by 1 base, with 10 bases left in between. Germline V gene data show CDR1 as MNHEY and CDR2 as SMNVEV (reference sequence). CDR3 DNA sequence: TGTGCCAGCAGTTCCAGGGTAAAGAACACCGGGGAGCTGTTTTTT. Translation gives CASSSRVKNTGELFF.

This clone has just one count. The genes are TRBV30 and TRBJ2-7; D unclear. The CDR3 runs 13 residues. The germline V gene encodes CDR1 GTSNPN and CDR2 SVGIG (reference sequence). V was pared by 2 bases and J by 3 bases, with 11 bases between. CDR3 in DNA: TGTGCCTGGAGTTTCCAATCGGGCTACGAGCAGTACTTC. This gives the protein CAWSFQSGYEQYF.

The chain is built from TRBV7-6 and TRBJ2-1; D is perhaps TRBD2 (5 bases). Germline CDR1 is SGHVS and CDR2 is FNYEAQ. The CDR3 totals 15 residues. With 5 bases removed from V and 6 bases from J, the gap between germline ends came to 17 bases. This CDR3 reads CASSQVLGEGNEQFF. CDR3 in DNA: TGTGCCAGCAGCCAGGTTTTAGGTGAGGGCAATGAGCAGTTCTTC.

The chain is built from TRBV28 and TRBJ2-3, with TRBD2 matching 12 bases. Germline V gene data show CDR1 as MDHEN and CDR2 as SYDVKM. V dropped 1 base and J dropped 2; count of bases not matched to a gene: 19. The CDR3 spans 22 residues. The CDR3 protein is CASSLSPDRAFRTSGNTDTQYF. Written as DNA, the CDR3 is TGTGCCAGCAGTTTATCCCCTGACAGGGCATTCCGGACTAGCGGGAACACAGATACGCAGTATTTT.

The chain joins TRBV25-1 to TRBJ2-5; D is unresolved. This CDR3 is 10 amino acids long. Looked up from germline, CDR1 is MGHDK and CDR2 is SYGVNS. V was clipped by 6 bases and J by 8 bases, with 7 bases between them. CDR3 protein: CASRDGTQYF. The CDR3 coding sequence is TGTGCCAGCAGGGACGGCACCCAGTACTTC.

This clone was counted once. Other DNA sequences in this specimen translate into the identical CDR3. V is TRBV27 and J is TRBJ2-7; no definite D call. V lost 0 bases and J lost 4, with 7 bases in between. The CDR3 is 13 amino acids. Germline V CDR1 and CDR2: MNHEY, SMNVEV (reference sequence). The DNA of the CDR3 is TGTGCCAGCAGTTTATCGGACGGGTACGAGCAGTACTTC. Translating it yields CASSLSDGYEQYF.

The chain uses TRBV11-2 and TRBJ1-2; D possibly corresponds to TRBD1 (5 bases). This CDR3 comprises 15 residues. Germline V gene sequence: CDR1 SGHAT, CDR2 FQNNGV. Trimming removed 0 bases at V and 4 bases at J, with 12 bases between. CDR3: CASSLDTAGTYGYTF. CDR3 nucleotide sequence: TGTGCCAGCAGCTTAGATACGGCAGGGACCTATGGCTACACCTTC.

With respect to this clone: This sample also contains other DNA sequences that code for the same CDR3. This rearrangement joins TRBV11-2 to TRBJ2-2, with D unclear. V lost 1 base and J 6 bases, leaving 3 bases between the germline ends. There are 12 residues in the CDR3. CDR1 and CDR2 (germline): SGHAT, FQNNGV. The DNA of the CDR3 is TGTGCCAGCAGCTTAGGAGCCGGGGAGCTGTTTTTT. Protein: CASSLGAGELFF.

In DNA, the CDR3 is TGCAGCGTGCGGGGTAGCGACTACGAGCAGTACTTC. Its translation is CSVRGSDYEQYF. The J gene is TRBJ2-7, the V gene TRBV29-1, with a weak D call TRBD2 (6 bases). The germline CDR1 and CDR2 sequences are SQVTM and ANQGSEA. The CDR3 is made up of 12 amino acids. V was pared by 6 bases and J by 3 bases, with 12 bases between.

The V and J genes are TRBV7-9 and TRBJ2-3; TRBD1 aligns across 7 bases. The germline CDR1 and CDR2 sequences are SEHNR and FQNEAQ (reference sequence). This CDR3 is built from 15 residues. Trimming cost V 1 base and J 4 bases; bases outside gene matches: 5. Written as DNA, the CDR3 is TGTGCCAGCAGCTTAGTTTTCAGGGGGTCAGATACGCAGTATTTT. Its protein product is CASSLVFRGSDTQYF.

The chain couples TRBV5-6 to TRBJ2-7; 7 bases map to TRBD2. Germline V gives CDR1 SGHDT, CDR2 YYEEEE. The CDR3 length is 16 residues. V was pared by 2 bases and J by 4 bases, with 12 bases of the junction left unmatched. This CDR3 reads CASSFKAGIYKYEQYF. The CDR3, as DNA: TGTGCCAGCAGCTTTAAAGCGGGAATATACAAATACGAGCAGTACTTC.

As to this clone: This same CDR3 is encoded by further DNA sequences in the sample. The chain uses TRBV28 and TRBJ2-7; possibly TRBD1 or TRBD2 for D (5 bases each). Germline assignment: CDR1 MDHEN and CDR2 SYDVKM. This CDR3 is 13 amino acids long. Trimming stripped 6 bases from V and 3 bases from J, with 12 bases between. CDR3 protein: CASSSRGGYEQYF. CDR3 nucleotides: TGTGCCAGCAGCTCGAGGGGTGGCTACGAGCAGTACTTC.

The rearrangement joins TRBV6-1 to TRBJ2-2; D call uncertain. Germline CDR1 reads MNHNS; CDR2 reads SASEGT. V was pared by 1 base and J by 4 bases, with 7 bases between. This CDR3 has 14 residues. The CDR3 is CASSEVFSTGELFF. For the CDR3, the DNA is TGTGCCAGCAGTGAAGTTTTTAGCACCGGGGAGCTGTTTTTT.

V is TRBV4-1 and J is TRBJ2-3; tentative D call: TRBD2 (6 bases). V lost 3 bases and J 2 bases, leaving 15 bases between the germline ends. The CDR3 has 16 amino acids. Germline V gene lookup returns CDR1 MGHRA and CDR2 YSYEKL. The CDR3 region is CASSHRAGSITDTQYF. The CDR3, as DNA: TGCGCCAGCAGCCACCGGGCGGGAAGTATCACAGATACGCAGTATTTT.

The chain recombines TRBV7-9 with TRBJ1-4; 8 bases map to TRBD1. This CDR3 has 15 residues. The J segment lost 8 bases and the V segment lost 2 bases, leaving 7 bases of the junction unmatched. In germline, CDR1 is SEHNR, CDR2 FQNEAQ (reference sequence). CDR3 nucleotide sequence: TGTGCCAGCAGCTTAAACCCGGACAGGGTCGAAAAACTGTTTTTT. Protein: CASSLNPDRVEKLFF. The variable domain in full, completed from reference TRBV7-9 and TRBJ1-4, reads DTGVSQNPRHKITKRGQNVTFRCDPISEHNRLYWYRQTLGQGPEFLTYFQNEAQLEKSRLLSDRFSAERPKGSFSTLEIQRTEQGDSAMYLCASSLNPDRVEKLFFGSGTQLSVL.

The chain links TRBV27 to TRBJ2-7, with D tentatively TRBD1 or TRBD2 (6 bases each). Germline V CDR1 and CDR2: MNHEY, SMNVEV (reference sequence). V was cut by 4 bases and J by 2 bases, with 15 bases left in between. This CDR3 has 15 residues. CDR3 coding DNA: TGTGCCAGCAGTTATGGGGGGCGGCTTACCTACGAGCAGTACTTC. This codes for CASSYGGRLTYEQYF.

The chain carries TRBV5-4 and TRBJ2-2, with 12 bases that match TRBD2. Germline trimming cut 0 bases from V and 4 bases from J; bases unmatched to any gene: 4. The CDR3 loop spans 17 amino acids. Germline V gene data show CDR1 as SGHNT and CDR2 as YYREEE (reference sequence). The CDR3 region is CASSLGLAGGRTGELFF. The CDR3 DNA follows: TGTGCCAGCAGCTTGGGCCTAGCGGGAGGGCGCACCGGGGAGCTGTTTTTT.

Concerning this clone: In the same sample, other DNA sequences code for this CDR3. The chain has TRBV19 and TRBJ2-7; 8 nucleotides match TRBD2. The CDR3 has 13 residues. With V trimmed by 3 bases and J by 3 bases, 1 base remained unmatched. Germline values: CDR1 LNHDA, CDR2 SQIVND (reference sequence). CDR3 sequence reads: CASSITSGYEQYF. The DNA for the CDR3 is TGTGCCAGTAGTATTACTAGCGGCTACGAGCAGTACTTC.

V is TRBV12-5 and J is TRBJ1-1; D is uncertain. Trimming removed 2 bases from V and 3 bases from J, with 16 bases in between. The CDR3 runs 16 residues. CDR1 and CDR2 (germline): LGHNT, FRNRAP. CDR3 in DNA: TGTGCTAGTGGTTTGTGGTGGGCCTTTAGATACACTGAAGCTTTCTTT. Protein product: CASGLWWAFRYTEAFF.

This clone showed up just once. The rearrangement joins TRBV11-2 to TRBJ2-7, with D unresolved. The germline gives CDR1 SGHAT, CDR2 FQNNGV. CDR3 size: 13 residues. V dropped 5 bases and J dropped 3 bases, with 11 bases sitting between them. CDR3 nucleotides: TGTGCCAGCAGCCCACACGCCGGCTACGAGCAGTACTTC. Its protein product is CASSPHAGYEQYF.

The chain combines TRBV2 with TRBJ2-3; D is undetermined. V lost 5 bases, J lost 2 bases, and 8 bases lay in between. The CDR3 totals 13 residues. The germline CDR1 and CDR2 sequences are SNHLY and FYNNEI. The CDR3 loop reads CASSRYNTDTQYF. CDR3 DNA sequence: TGTGCCAGCAGTCGCTACAACACAGATACGCAGTATTTT. Together with reference TRBV2 and TRBJ2-3, the CDR3 gives the full variable domain: EPEVTQTPSHQVTQMGQEVILRCVPISNHLYFYWYRQILGQKVEFLVSFYNNEISEKSEIFDDQFSVERPDGSNFTLKIRSTKLEDSAMYFCASSRYNTDTQYFGPGTRLTVL.

With regard to this clone: This sample includes further DNA sequences coding for the same CDR3. The V gene is TRBV27, the J gene TRBJ2-7; 7 bases match TRBD2. Trimming removed 6 bases from V and 6 bases from J; junction bases left unmatched: 5. The CDR3 consists of 12 residues. From germline, CDR1 is MNHEY and CDR2 SMNVEV (reference sequence). The CDR3 coding sequence is TGTGCCAGCAGCCTAAGCGGGACCGAGCAGTACTTC. This codes for CASSLSGTEQYF.

The rearrangement uses TRBV5-1 and TRBJ2-1, with unresolved D. This CDR3 is 15 amino acids long. The germline CDR1 and CDR2 sequences are SGHRS and YFSETQ. The V end lost 0 bases, the J end lost 0 bases, and 7 bases lay between the germline ends. The CDR3 coding sequence is TGCGCCAGCAGCTTGGGTGAGACCTCCTACAATGAGCAGTTCTTC. Its translation: CASSLGETSYNEQFF. Supplemented by reference TRBV5-1 and TRBJ2-1, the full variable domain reads KAGVTQTPRYLIKTRGQQVTLSCSPISGHRSVSWYQQTPGQGLQFLFEYFSETQRNKGNFPGRFSGRQFSNSRSEMNVSTLELGDSALYLCASSLGETSYNEQFFGPGTRLTVL.